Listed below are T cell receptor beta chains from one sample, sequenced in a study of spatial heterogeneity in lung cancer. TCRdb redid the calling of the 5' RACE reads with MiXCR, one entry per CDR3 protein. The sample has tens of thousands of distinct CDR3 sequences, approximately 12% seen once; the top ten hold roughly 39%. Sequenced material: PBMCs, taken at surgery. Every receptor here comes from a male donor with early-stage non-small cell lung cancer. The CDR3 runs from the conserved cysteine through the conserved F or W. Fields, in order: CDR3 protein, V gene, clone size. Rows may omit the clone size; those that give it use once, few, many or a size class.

CDR3aa: CSAEGTGDLQYF
v_gene: TRBV20-1
abundance: many

CDR3aa: CASSFGPPSNQPQHF
v_gene: TRBV5-5
abundance: many

CDR3aa: CSARDRLAGVVNTGELFF
v_gene: TRBV20-1
abundance: few

CDR3aa: CASSLSRGEDTEAFF
v_gene: TRBV7-9
abundance: few

CDR3aa: CSAIRDYNEQFF
v_gene: TRBV20-1
abundance: many

CDR3aa: CASSLGTSGTWGDTQYF
v_gene: TRBV5-1
abundance: -

CDR3aa: CAIRDREDSPLHF
v_gene: TRBV10-3
abundance: -

CDR3aa: CSATPYRGNNNSPLHF
v_gene: TRBV20-1
abundance: -

CDR3aa: CASRQTGGQSQETQYF
v_gene: TRBV13
abundance: many

CDR3aa: CATSGDRGSEQYF
v_gene: TRBV24-1
abundance: few

CDR3aa: CASSSASGSSYNEQFF
v_gene: TRBV28
abundance: few

CDR3aa: CASRRAYNEQFF
v_gene: TRBV28
abundance: -

CDR3aa: CATSSGQGGQETQYF
v_gene: TRBV15
abundance: few

CDR3aa: CASSSGTSGKQETQYF
v_gene: TRBV7-8
abundance: -

CDR3aa: CASKVTGNSNQPQHF
v_gene: TRBV6-2/TRBV6-3
abundance: few

CDR3aa: CASSQAPRRGGSYNEQFF
v_gene: TRBV4-3
abundance: -

CDR3aa: CSARKGVLFF
v_gene: TRBV20-1
abundance: -

CDR3aa: CASSFWGTPDTQYF
v_gene: TRBV7-2
abundance: few

CDR3aa: CASSVSQRTDTQYF
v_gene: TRBV9
abundance: -

CDR3aa: CSVARSLNTGELFF
v_gene: TRBV29-1
abundance: -

CDR3aa: CASSPETGTGTEAFF
v_gene: TRBV18
abundance: -

CDR3aa: CASSPGPSDEQFF
v_gene: TRBV9
abundance: -

CDR3aa: CASSFGQVNYGYTF
v_gene: TRBV28
abundance: few

CDR3aa: CASTQDRGNDEQFF
v_gene: TRBV27
abundance: -

CDR3aa: CAWSLGTGSTGELFF
v_gene: TRBV30
abundance: few

CDR3aa: CAPTPFATDTQYF
v_gene: TRBV28
abundance: -

CDR3aa: CASSPPSGGQGGPEAFF
v_gene: TRBV7-3
abundance: many

CDR3aa: CASFSRVPMWNEQFF
v_gene: TRBV6-2/TRBV6-3
abundance: few

CDR3aa: CASSSRQGARTEAFF
v_gene: TRBV28
abundance: few

CDR3aa: CASSVGVRTSYEQYF
v_gene: TRBV9
abundance: few

CDR3aa: CASSLLGGEQFF
v_gene: TRBV28
abundance: many

CDR3aa: CASSFIARGRGIEAFF
v_gene: TRBV5-6
abundance: once

CDR3aa: CASSTGEQGLPWNSPLHF
v_gene: TRBV5-1
abundance: few

CDR3aa: CASSYSVGQYF
v_gene: TRBV6-2/TRBV6-3
abundance: -

CDR3aa: CASRNTGTPGELFF
v_gene: TRBV25-1
abundance: few

CDR3aa: CASSSPRAGISVEGTQYF
v_gene: TRBV5-4
abundance: -

CDR3aa: CASSLDPRGRETQYF
v_gene: TRBV5-1
abundance: many

CDR3aa: CASSSSGGAAETQYF
v_gene: TRBV7-7
abundance: -

CDR3aa: CASRGFSNQPQHF
v_gene: TRBV6-2/TRBV6-3
abundance: few

CDR3aa: CASSLPGEGISTDTQYF
v_gene: TRBV7-8
abundance: few

CDR3aa: CAISEDRVGSEQYF
v_gene: TRBV10-3
abundance: many

CDR3aa: CASSLRGGELFF
v_gene: TRBV7-2
abundance: -

CDR3aa: CASSPDRTGGNTEAFF
v_gene: TRBV6-2/TRBV6-3
abundance: -

CDR3aa: CATSDTGTSGGYTYNEQFF
v_gene: TRBV24-1
abundance: -

CDR3aa: CASSSLISYEQYF
v_gene: TRBV5-1
abundance: many

CDR3aa: CASSAFGNTEAFF
v_gene: TRBV7-9
abundance: -

CDR3aa: CSAGGSNNDQPQHF
v_gene: TRBV20-1
abundance: -

CDR3aa: CASRPLDGYSNQPQHF
v_gene: TRBV7-9
abundance: -

CDR3aa: CASSGDGSNQPQHF
v_gene: TRBV7-9
abundance: many

CDR3aa: CASSSPFLLRSTDTQYF
v_gene: TRBV28
abundance: many

CDR3aa: CASSPRQGHGYTF
v_gene: TRBV7-6
abundance: few

CDR3aa: CSARELRTGFRELFF
v_gene: TRBV20-1
abundance: -

CDR3aa: CASSRSGGAYEQYF
v_gene: TRBV5-1
abundance: few

CDR3aa: CASSLTRVRSGNTIYF
v_gene: TRBV7-6
abundance: -

CDR3aa: CASSQDAATNTEAFF
v_gene: TRBV3-1
abundance: -